These T cell receptor beta chains were read from a single sample in a study of beta chain features in type 1 diabetes. The protocol was immunoSEQ multiplex PCR, while the TCRdb copy is restricted to in-frame clones and leaves out a portion. The table has around 140,000 clones, about 9.7% seen once. Sequenced: central memory CD4+ T cells from blood. All receptors come from a woman aged 40 to 50 in good health. Both conserved end residues are part of each CDR3. The order of the fields is D gene, V gene, CDR3 length, J gene, clone size, CDR3 protein, CDR3 DNA. D genes are given only for firm matches. The size of a clone is reported for some rows only, either as once, few or many, or as a class for expanded clones.

d_call: -
v_call: TRBV9
cdr3_length: 15
j_call: TRBJ2-7
clone_size: few
cdr3_aa: CASSVATGHTYEQYF
cdr3_nt: TGTGCCAGCAGCGTAGCTACGGGACACACCTACGAGCAGTACTTC

d_call: -
v_call: TRBV6-5
cdr3_length: 13
j_call: TRBJ2-4
clone_size: few
cdr3_aa: CASSQGHGNIQYF
cdr3_nt: TGTGCCAGCAGTCAGGGGCATGGAAACATTCAGTACTTC

d_call: -
v_call: TRBV19
cdr3_length: 11
j_call: TRBJ2-1
clone_size: -
cdr3_aa: CASSHYNEQFF
cdr3_nt: TGTGCCAGTAGTCACTACAATGAGCAGTTCTTC

d_call: -
v_call: TRBV10-3
cdr3_length: 13
j_call: TRBJ1-1
clone_size: -
cdr3_aa: CAISERGYTEAFF
cdr3_nt: TGTGCCATCAGTGAAAGGGGGTACACTGAAGCTTTCTTT

d_call: TRBD2
v_call: TRBV5-1
cdr3_length: 16
j_call: TRBJ2-5
clone_size: -
cdr3_aa: CASSPGLAGLGETQYF
cdr3_nt: TGCGCCAGCAGCCCGGGACTAGCGGGGTTGGGGGAGACCCAGTACTTC

d_call: TRBD1
v_call: TRBV6-1
cdr3_length: 15
j_call: TRBJ1-5
clone_size: -
cdr3_aa: CASIEGQGPNQPQHF
cdr3_nt: TGTGCCAGCATCGAAGGACAGGGGCCCAATCAGCCCCAGCATTTT

d_call: -
v_call: TRBV11-3
cdr3_length: 14
j_call: TRBJ2-3
clone_size: few
cdr3_aa: CASSFSGSTDTQYF
cdr3_nt: TGTGCCAGCAGCTTTAGCGGTTCCACAGATACGCAGTATTTT

d_call: -
v_call: TRBV25-1
cdr3_length: 15
j_call: TRBJ1-1
clone_size: -
cdr3_aa: CASSEPGGGNTEAFF
cdr3_nt: TGTGCCAGCAGTGAGCCTGGGGGAGGGAACACTGAAGCTTTCTTT

d_call: TRBD1
v_call: TRBV6-5
cdr3_length: 12
j_call: TRBJ2-1
clone_size: few
cdr3_aa: CASQRRQGRQFF
cdr3_nt: TGTGCCAGCCAACGCAGACAGGGGAGGCAGTTCTTC

d_call: TRBD1
v_call: TRBV19
cdr3_length: 16
j_call: TRBJ2-1
clone_size: few
cdr3_aa: CASSIIGTGADNEQFF
cdr3_nt: TGTGCCAGTAGTATTATAGGGACAGGGGCTGACAATGAGCAGTTCTTC

d_call: TRBD2
v_call: TRBV11-1
cdr3_length: 16
j_call: TRBJ2-1
clone_size: few
cdr3_aa: CASSLAGTSGGREQFF
cdr3_nt: TGTGCCAGCAGCTTAGCCGGGACTAGCGGGGGCCGAGAGCAGTTCTTC

d_call: TRBD2
v_call: TRBV6-6
cdr3_length: 16
j_call: TRBJ2-2
clone_size: few
cdr3_aa: CASSDERGARTGELFF
cdr3_nt: TGTGCCAGCAGCGACGAGCGGGGGGCCCGGACCGGGGAGCTGTTTTTT

d_call: TRBD1
v_call: TRBV5-6
cdr3_length: 13
j_call: TRBJ1-2
clone_size: -
cdr3_aa: CASSLVGGGGYTF
cdr3_nt: TGTGCCAGCAGCTTGGTAGGAGGGGGCGGCTACACCTTC

d_call: TRBD2
v_call: TRBV6-5
cdr3_length: 15
j_call: TRBJ2-1
clone_size: -
cdr3_aa: CASNGRLNSYNEQFF
cdr3_nt: TGTGCCAGCAACGGGAGGCTCAACTCCTACAATGAGCAGTTCTTC

d_call: TRBD1
v_call: TRBV27
cdr3_length: 13
j_call: TRBJ1-1
clone_size: -
cdr3_aa: CASSFDRGTEAFF
cdr3_nt: TGTGCCAGCAGTTTCGACAGGGGCACTGAAGCTTTCTTT

d_call: TRBD1
v_call: TRBV11-2
cdr3_length: 13
j_call: TRBJ1-1
clone_size: -
cdr3_aa: CASSQETQGGAFF
cdr3_nt: TGTGCCAGCAGTCAAGAAACCCAGGGGGGAGCTTTCTTT

d_call: -
v_call: TRBV19
cdr3_length: 15
j_call: TRBJ2-2
clone_size: -
cdr3_aa: CASSIVQGGTGELFF
cdr3_nt: TGTGCCAGTAGTATTGTTCAGGGAGGCACCGGGGAGCTGTTTTTT

d_call: TRBD1
v_call: TRBV6-1
cdr3_length: 15
j_call: TRBJ1-2
clone_size: -
cdr3_aa: CASRRTGTGHNGYTF
cdr3_nt: TGTGCCAGCAGACGAACCGGGACAGGGCACAATGGCTACACCTTC

d_call: -
v_call: TRBV10-2
cdr3_length: 14
j_call: TRBJ2-5
clone_size: -
cdr3_aa: CASSELAPWETQYF
cdr3_nt: TGCGCCAGCAGTGAGTTGGCCCCGTGGGAGACCCAGTACTTC

d_call: -
v_call: TRBV19
cdr3_length: 13
j_call: TRBJ1-2
clone_size: few
cdr3_aa: CASSLQGIDGYTF
cdr3_nt: TGTGCCAGTAGCTTACAGGGAATCGATGGCTACACCTTC

d_call: -
v_call: TRBV6-5
cdr3_length: 14
j_call: TRBJ1-3
clone_size: -
cdr3_aa: CASSYYSAGNTIYF
cdr3_nt: TGTGCCAGCAGTTACTATTCTGCTGGAAACACCATATATTTT

d_call: -
v_call: TRBV27
cdr3_length: 15
j_call: TRBJ1-2
clone_size: -
cdr3_aa: CASSSTTVRTYGYTF
cdr3_nt: TGTGCCAGCAGTTCCACGACAGTGCGAACCTATGGCTACACCTTC

d_call: -
v_call: TRBV5-4
cdr3_length: 15
j_call: TRBJ2-6
clone_size: -
cdr3_aa: CASSLDGAGANVLTF
cdr3_nt: TGTGCCAGCAGCTTGGACGGGGCTGGGGCCAACGTCCTGACTTTC

d_call: TRBD1
v_call: TRBV5-4
cdr3_length: 18
j_call: TRBJ2-3
clone_size: -
cdr3_aa: CASSPIHRDRVRTDTQYF
cdr3_nt: TGTGCCAGCAGCCCGATTCATCGGGACAGGGTTCGCACAGATACGCAGTATTTT

d_call: TRBD1
v_call: TRBV28
cdr3_length: 14
j_call: TRBJ1-1
clone_size: many
cdr3_aa: CASRRQGTNTEAFF
cdr3_nt: TGTGCCAGCAGGAGACAGGGAACGAACACTGAAGCTTTCTTT

d_call: TRBD2
v_call: TRBV11-3
cdr3_length: 15
j_call: TRBJ2-1
clone_size: few
cdr3_aa: CASSQGASGPNEQFF
cdr3_nt: TGTGCCAGCAGCCAAGGAGCTAGCGGGCCGAATGAGCAGTTCTTC

d_call: -
v_call: TRBV5-1
cdr3_length: 13
j_call: TRBJ1-6
clone_size: -
cdr3_aa: CASSFAGDSPLHF
cdr3_nt: TGCGCCAGCAGCTTTGCAGGGGATTCACCCCTCCACTTT

d_call: -
v_call: TRBV5-4
cdr3_length: 14
j_call: TRBJ2-7
clone_size: -
cdr3_aa: CASSVDSPPYEQYF
cdr3_nt: TGTGCCAGCAGCGTGGACAGTCCTCCGTACGAGCAGTACTTC

d_call: -
v_call: TRBV4-3
cdr3_length: 14
j_call: TRBJ2-5
clone_size: few
cdr3_aa: CASSQIRDQETQYF
cdr3_nt: TGCGCCAGCAGCCAGATTCGGGACCAAGAGACCCAGTACTTC

d_call: TRBD1
v_call: TRBV13
cdr3_length: 13
j_call: TRBJ2-7
clone_size: -
cdr3_aa: CASSWDRDYEQYF
cdr3_nt: TGTGCCAGCAGCTGGGACAGGGACTACGAGCAGTACTTC

d_call: TRBD1
v_call: TRBV7-2
cdr3_length: 16
j_call: TRBJ2-1
clone_size: few
cdr3_aa: CASSSLGQIPYNEQFF
cdr3_nt: TGTGCCAGCAGCTCGCTGGGACAGATTCCCTACAATGAGCAGTTCTTC

d_call: -
v_call: TRBV2
cdr3_length: 16
j_call: TRBJ1-3
clone_size: few
cdr3_aa: CASKLLAGPSGNTIYF
cdr3_nt: TGTGCCAGCAAACTGTTGGCAGGCCCCTCTGGAAACACCATATATTTT

d_call: TRBD1
v_call: TRBV6-6
cdr3_length: 15
j_call: TRBJ2-3
clone_size: few
cdr3_aa: CASSRQGIRADTQYF
cdr3_nt: TGTGCCAGCAGTAGACAGGGGATTCGTGCAGATACGCAGTATTTT

d_call: TRBD1
v_call: TRBV28
cdr3_length: 16
j_call: TRBJ2-3
clone_size: -
cdr3_aa: CASSSPRQGAGDTQYF
cdr3_nt: TGTGCCAGCAGTTCTCCCCGGCAGGGGGCCGGAGATACGCAGTATTTT

d_call: TRBD1
v_call: TRBV29-1
cdr3_length: 15
j_call: TRBJ2-2
clone_size: few
cdr3_aa: CSVAGDRVNTGELFF
cdr3_nt: TGCAGCGTTGCCGGGGACAGGGTGAACACCGGGGAGCTGTTTTTT

d_call: -
v_call: TRBV7-6
cdr3_length: 14
j_call: TRBJ2-7
clone_size: few
cdr3_aa: CASSLEQLAYEQYF
cdr3_nt: TGTGCCAGCAGCTTAGAACAGCTTGCCTACGAGCAGTACTTC

d_call: -
v_call: TRBV6-1
cdr3_length: 15
j_call: TRBJ2-7
clone_size: few
cdr3_aa: CASKVGSGFSYEQYF
cdr3_nt: TGTGCCTCCAAAGTAGGGTCGGGGTTCTCCTACGAGCAGTACTTC

d_call: -
v_call: TRBV10-3
cdr3_length: 14
j_call: TRBJ2-5
clone_size: many
cdr3_aa: CATRPSRVEETQYF
cdr3_nt: TGTGCCACCAGGCCAAGCAGGGTAGAAGAGACCCAGTACTTC

d_call: TRBD1
v_call: TRBV12-5
cdr3_length: 15
j_call: TRBJ2-1
clone_size: -
cdr3_aa: CASGLPGQGAGKQFF
cdr3_nt: TGTGCTAGTGGTTTGCCCGGACAGGGGGCTGGTAAGCAGTTCTTC

d_call: TRBD1
v_call: TRBV11-2
cdr3_length: 15
j_call: TRBJ2-1
clone_size: few
cdr3_aa: CASSFLTGTYNEQFF
cdr3_nt: TGTGCCAGCAGCTTCCTGACAGGGACCTACAATGAGCAGTTCTTC